This passage covers 9 T cell receptor beta chains from one sample sequenced in a study of blood T cell repertoires in COVID-19. Repertoires were generated with immunoSEQ multiplex PCR, while TCRdb's copy carries only in-frame clones and drops some. The table shows over 150,000 clones, with 80% to 90% occurring only once. Sequenced: peripheral blood. These receptors originate from a woman between 18 and 29 years old who had recovered from COVID-19.

This clone was seen only a few times. The CDR3, as DNA: TGTGCCAGCTCACCGGCCCTAGCGGGGACCACCGGGGAGCTGTTTTTT. This gives the protein CASSPALAGTTGELFF. The J gene is TRBJ2-2, the V gene TRBV18; 9 bases line up with TRBD2. The CDR3 is 16 amino acids. With V trimmed by 3 bases and J by 4 bases, 6 bases remained unmatched. CDR1 and CDR2 from the germline V gene are KGHSH and LQKENI.

Points on this clone: One end of the junction fails to match germline, which may point to a read error. The chain has TRBV6-5 and TRBJ2-7; 7 bases line up with TRBD1. Per the germline V gene, CDR1 is MNHEY and CDR2 is SVGAGI. The CDR3 extends over 15 amino acids. The CDR3 region is CAGSYAESGGYEQYF. CDR3 coding DNA: TGTGCCGGCAGTTACGCGGAATCAGGGGGCTACGAGCAGTACTTC.

The rearrangement joins TRBV6-2 or TRBV6-3 to TRBJ2-5, with a possible D match to TRBD1 (5 bases). Per germline, CDR1 MNHEY and CDR2 SVGEGT. V lost 6 bases and J lost 3, with 20 bases in between. CDR3 size: 16 residues. The CDR3 reads CASSWALRQSKETQYF. The CDR3 region has the DNA TGTGCCAGCAGCTGGGCCTTGAGACAGTCAAAAGAGACCCAGTACTTC.

The CDR3 reads CASSEQGDRTTGELFF. CDR3 nucleotides: TGTGCCAGCAGTGAACAGGGGGACAGAACCACCGGGGAGCTGTTTTTT. The chain recombines TRBV6-4 with TRBJ2-2; 8 nucleotides agree with TRBD1. The V gene's germline CDR1 is MRHNA and CDR2 SNTAGT. V was clipped by 3 bases and J by 4 bases; unmatched bases: 7. CDR3 size: 16 residues.

This clone has only one observation. The chain employs TRBV29-1 and TRBJ2-3, with D uncertain. This CDR3 is 14 amino acids long. The ends were cut back, 3 bases at V and 0 bases at J, with 10 bases in the middle. Germline assignment: CDR1 SQVTM and CDR2 ANQGSEA. The CDR3 region has the DNA TGCAGCGTTGATGTCGAGGATAGCACAGATACGCAGTATTTT. This codes for CSVDVEDSTDTQYF.

This sequence joins TRBV19 and TRBJ1-5; D might be TRBD1 (5 bases). CDR1 is LNHDA and CDR2 is SQIVND in the germline V gene (reference sequence). The length of the CDR3 is 15 residues. Trimming pared 9 bases from V and 2 bases from J, leaving 17 bases between. In DNA form, the CDR3 reads TGTGCCAGCACCCAGGGCTTTTTGGGCAATCAGCCCCAGCATTTT. It yields the protein CASTQGFLGNQPQHF.

This chain connects TRBV4-1 to TRBJ1-2; 7 bases agree with TRBD1. Germline loops: CDR1 MGHRA, CDR2 YSYEKL. The CDR3 runs 17 residues. With 4 bases clipped from V and 0 bases from J, the junction kept 11 bases outside the gene matches. CDR3 residues: CASSLQTGIVANYGYTF. CDR3 nucleotide sequence: TGCGCCAGCAGCCTACAGACAGGGATAGTTGCTAACTATGGCTACACCTTC.

The chain links TRBV11-2 to TRBJ1-1; the D gene is possibly TRBD1 (5 bases). V was trimmed by 0 bases and J by 7 bases, leaving 9 bases between them. Per the germline V gene, CDR1 is SGHAT and CDR2 is FQNNGV. The CDR3 runs 13 residues. CDR3 sequence: CASSLDGHREAFF. The CDR3 region has the DNA TGTGCCAGCAGCTTAGACGGACACCGTGAAGCTTTCTTT.

The rearrangement joins TRBV6-5 to TRBJ2-1, with D possibly being TRBD2 (5 bases). The V gene lost 6 bases and the J gene lost 7 bases, with 10 bases spanning the gap. The germline V gene encodes CDR1 MNHEY and CDR2 SVGAGI. The CDR3 runs to 12 residues. In DNA, the CDR3 is TGTGCCAGCAGGGGGAGTTTTAATGAGCAGTTCTTC. It is translated as CASRGSFNEQFF.